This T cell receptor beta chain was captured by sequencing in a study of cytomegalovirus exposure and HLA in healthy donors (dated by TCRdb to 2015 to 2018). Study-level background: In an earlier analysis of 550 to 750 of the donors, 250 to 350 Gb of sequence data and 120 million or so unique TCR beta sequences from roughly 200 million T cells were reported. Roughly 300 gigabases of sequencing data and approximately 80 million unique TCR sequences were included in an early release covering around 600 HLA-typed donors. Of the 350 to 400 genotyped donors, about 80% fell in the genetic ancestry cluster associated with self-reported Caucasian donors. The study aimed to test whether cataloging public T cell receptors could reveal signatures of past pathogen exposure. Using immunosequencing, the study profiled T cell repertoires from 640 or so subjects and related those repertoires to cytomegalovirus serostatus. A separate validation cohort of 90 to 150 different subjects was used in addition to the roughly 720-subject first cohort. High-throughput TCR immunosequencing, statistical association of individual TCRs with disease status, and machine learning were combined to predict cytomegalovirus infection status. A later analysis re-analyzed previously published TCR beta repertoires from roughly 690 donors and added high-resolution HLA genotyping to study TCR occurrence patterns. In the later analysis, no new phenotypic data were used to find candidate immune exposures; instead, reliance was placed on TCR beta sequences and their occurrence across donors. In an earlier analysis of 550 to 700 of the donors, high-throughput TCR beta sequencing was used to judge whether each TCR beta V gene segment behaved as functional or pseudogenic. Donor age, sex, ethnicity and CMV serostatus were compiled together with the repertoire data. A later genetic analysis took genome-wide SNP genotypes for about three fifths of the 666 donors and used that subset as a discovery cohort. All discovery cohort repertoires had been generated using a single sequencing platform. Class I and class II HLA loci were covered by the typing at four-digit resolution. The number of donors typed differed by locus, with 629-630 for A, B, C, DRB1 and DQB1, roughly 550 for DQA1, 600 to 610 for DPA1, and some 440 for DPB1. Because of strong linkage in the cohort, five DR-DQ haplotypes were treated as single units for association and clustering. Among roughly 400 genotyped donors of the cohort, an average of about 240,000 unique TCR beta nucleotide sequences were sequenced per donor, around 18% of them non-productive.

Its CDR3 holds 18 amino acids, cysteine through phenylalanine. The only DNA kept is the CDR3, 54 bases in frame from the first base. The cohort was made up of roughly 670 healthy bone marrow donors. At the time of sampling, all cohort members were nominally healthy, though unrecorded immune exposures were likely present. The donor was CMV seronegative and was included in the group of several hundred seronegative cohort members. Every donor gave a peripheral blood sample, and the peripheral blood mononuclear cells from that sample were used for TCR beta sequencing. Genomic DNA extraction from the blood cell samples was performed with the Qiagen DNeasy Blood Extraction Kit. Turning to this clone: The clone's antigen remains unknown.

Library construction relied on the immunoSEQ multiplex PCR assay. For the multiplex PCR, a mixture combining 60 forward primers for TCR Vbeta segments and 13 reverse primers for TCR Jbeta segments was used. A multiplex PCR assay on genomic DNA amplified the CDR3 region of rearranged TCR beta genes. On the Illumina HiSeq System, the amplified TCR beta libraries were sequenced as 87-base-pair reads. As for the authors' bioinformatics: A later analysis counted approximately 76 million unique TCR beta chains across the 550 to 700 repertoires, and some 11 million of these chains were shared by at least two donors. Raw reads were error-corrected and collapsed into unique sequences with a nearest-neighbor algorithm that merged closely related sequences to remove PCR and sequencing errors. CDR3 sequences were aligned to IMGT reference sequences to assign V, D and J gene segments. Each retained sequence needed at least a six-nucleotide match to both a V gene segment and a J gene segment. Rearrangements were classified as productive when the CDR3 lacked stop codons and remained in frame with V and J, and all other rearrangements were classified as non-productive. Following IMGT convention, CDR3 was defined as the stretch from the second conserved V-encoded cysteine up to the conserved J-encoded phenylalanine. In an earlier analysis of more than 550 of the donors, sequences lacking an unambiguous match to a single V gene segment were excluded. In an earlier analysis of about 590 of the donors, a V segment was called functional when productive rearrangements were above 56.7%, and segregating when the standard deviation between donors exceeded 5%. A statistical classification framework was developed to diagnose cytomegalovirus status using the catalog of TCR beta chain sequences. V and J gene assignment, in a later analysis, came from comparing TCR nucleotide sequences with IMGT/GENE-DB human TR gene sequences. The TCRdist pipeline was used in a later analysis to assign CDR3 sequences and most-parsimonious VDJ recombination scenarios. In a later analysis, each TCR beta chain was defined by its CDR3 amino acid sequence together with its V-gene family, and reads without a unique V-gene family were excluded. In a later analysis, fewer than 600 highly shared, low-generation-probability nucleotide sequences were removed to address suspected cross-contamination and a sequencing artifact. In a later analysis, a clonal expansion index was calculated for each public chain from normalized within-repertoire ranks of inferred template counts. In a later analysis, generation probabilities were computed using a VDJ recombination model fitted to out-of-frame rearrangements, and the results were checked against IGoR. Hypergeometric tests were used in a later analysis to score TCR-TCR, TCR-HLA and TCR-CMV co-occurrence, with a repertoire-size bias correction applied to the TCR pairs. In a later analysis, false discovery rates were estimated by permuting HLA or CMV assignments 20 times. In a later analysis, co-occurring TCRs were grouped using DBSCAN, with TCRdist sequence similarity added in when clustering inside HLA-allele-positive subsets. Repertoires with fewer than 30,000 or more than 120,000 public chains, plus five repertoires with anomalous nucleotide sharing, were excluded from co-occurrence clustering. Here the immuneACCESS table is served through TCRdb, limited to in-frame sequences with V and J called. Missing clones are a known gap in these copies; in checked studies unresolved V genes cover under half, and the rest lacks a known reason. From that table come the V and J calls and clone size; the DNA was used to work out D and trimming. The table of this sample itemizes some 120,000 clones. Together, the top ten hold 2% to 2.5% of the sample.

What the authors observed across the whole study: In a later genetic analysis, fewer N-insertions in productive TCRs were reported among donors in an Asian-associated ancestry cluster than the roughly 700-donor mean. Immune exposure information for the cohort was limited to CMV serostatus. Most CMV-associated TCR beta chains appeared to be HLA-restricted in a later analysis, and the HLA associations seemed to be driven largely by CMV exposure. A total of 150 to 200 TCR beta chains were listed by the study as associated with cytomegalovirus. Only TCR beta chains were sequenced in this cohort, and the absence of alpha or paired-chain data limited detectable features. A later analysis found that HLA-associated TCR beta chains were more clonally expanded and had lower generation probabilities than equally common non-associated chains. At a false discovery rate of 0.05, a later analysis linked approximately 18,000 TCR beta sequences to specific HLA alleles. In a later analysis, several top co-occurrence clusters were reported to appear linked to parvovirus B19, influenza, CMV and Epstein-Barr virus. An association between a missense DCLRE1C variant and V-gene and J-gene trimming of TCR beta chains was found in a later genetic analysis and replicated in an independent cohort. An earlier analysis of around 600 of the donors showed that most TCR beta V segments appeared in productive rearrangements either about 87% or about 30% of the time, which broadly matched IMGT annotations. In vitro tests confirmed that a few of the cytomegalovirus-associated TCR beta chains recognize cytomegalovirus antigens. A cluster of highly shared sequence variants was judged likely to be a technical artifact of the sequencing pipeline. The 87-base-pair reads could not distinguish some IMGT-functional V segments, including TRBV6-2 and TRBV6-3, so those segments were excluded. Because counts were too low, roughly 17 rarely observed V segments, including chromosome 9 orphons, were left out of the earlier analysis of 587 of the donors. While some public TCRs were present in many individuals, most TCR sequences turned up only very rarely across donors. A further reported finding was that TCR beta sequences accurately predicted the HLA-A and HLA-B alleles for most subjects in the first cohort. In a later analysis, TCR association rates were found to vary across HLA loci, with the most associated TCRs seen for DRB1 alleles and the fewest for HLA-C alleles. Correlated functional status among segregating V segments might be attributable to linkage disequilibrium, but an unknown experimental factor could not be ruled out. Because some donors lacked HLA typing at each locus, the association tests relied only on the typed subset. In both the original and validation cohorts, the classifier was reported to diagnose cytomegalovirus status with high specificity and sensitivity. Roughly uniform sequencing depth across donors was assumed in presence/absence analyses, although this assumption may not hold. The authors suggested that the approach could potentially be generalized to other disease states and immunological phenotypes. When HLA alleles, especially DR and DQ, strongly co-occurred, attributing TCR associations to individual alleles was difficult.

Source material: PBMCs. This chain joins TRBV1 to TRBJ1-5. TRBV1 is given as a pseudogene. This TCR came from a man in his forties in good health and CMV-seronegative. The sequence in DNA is TGCACCAGCAGCCAAGATCAGTCGACGGAGACCGCTCGTCAGCCCCAGCATTTT. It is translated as CTSSQDQSTETARQPQHF.